This T cell receptor (beta chain) was profiled in a study of low-dose radiotherapy and immunotherapy resistance in tumors (dated 2022 in TCRdb). General notes on the study: Cohort 1 received 0.5 Gy per fraction every 2 weeks, with a prescribed total PTV dose of 6.5 Gy. Intravenous cyclophosphamide at 200 mg/m2 was administered every two weeks, one day ahead of each radiation and immunotherapy administration. Nivolumab was administered intravenously as a 240 mg flat dose every two weeks, and ipilimumab was administered intravenously at 1 mg/kg every six weeks. The trial did not randomize participants into treatment groups. Eight patients were included in the translational analysis, namely three from the first dose cohort plus the first five from the second dose cohort. Starting on cycle 1 day 1, patients took 300 mg of aspirin by mouth once a day for four cycles. In Cohort 2, 1 Gy per fraction was delivered every two weeks, for a total of 13 Gy over 26 weeks.

The sample's time point label, decoded: before trial treatment. Donors were enrolled in RACIN, a single-arm phase I dose-escalation trial combining nivolumab, ipilimumab, aspirin, low-dose cyclophosphamide and low-dose radiotherapy. Patients were eligible if they had advanced solid tumors that were TIL-negative. This clonotype was counted many times. There is no known antigen for this receptor. No much larger clone exists at a distance of one base, and base qualities are not known. Sequenced on an Illumina HiSeq 2500. To make first-strand cDNA, Superscript III was used along with a set of TRAV- and TRBV-specific primers so that both the TCRalpha and TCRbeta chains were covered. TCRs were amplified for around 20 PCR cycles with Phusion, using a constant-region primer paired with the adapter attached to the V primers. Amplification of the isolated mRNA was done with the MessageAmp II aRNA Amplification Kit, which involved a 16-hour in vitro transcription at 37 degrees C. mRNA for TCR sequencing was isolated with the Dynabeads mRNA DIRECT Purification Kit. Indexed Illumina adapters were added in a second approximately 25-cycle Phusion PCR, and the resulting products were purified with AMPure XP beads. From the authors' description of their analysis: Using custom Perl scripts, TCR sequences encoding the same protein were pooled, out-of-frame sequences were removed, and the abundance of each clonotype was computed. Any TCR sequence supported by only a single read was excluded from analysis. Shannon entropy, Gini index, clonality, richness, and the frequency of TCRs shared between repertoires were included as repertoire metrics. TCRdb took the public reads, trimmed them with fastp at Q25, ran MiXCR for clone calling and kept in-frame beta chains. Each CDR3 protein gets just one entry, which takes the most common genes and DNA from the rows behind it. The V and J calls and clone size come from TCRdb's table, not from the authors' own analysis. This sample has approximately 89,000 distinct CDR3 sequences in its table, and 18% of those were observed once. The ten largest clones capture around 6.1% of the sample.

The CDR3 covers 13 residues, taking in both the cysteine and the phenylalanine. Of all the DNA, just the CDR3 is kept, 39 bases in frame from base 1. Looking up the germline V gene yields CDR1 SGHTA and CDR2 FQGNSA. V lost 4 bases and J lost 6 bases, and the count of bases not matched to a germline gene is 5. The material was PBMCs, obtained before treatment. The sequence is built from TRBV7-2 and TRBJ1-1; 7 central nucleotides agree with TRBD1. This TCR derives from a male donor with prostate cancer. The CDR3 protein sequence reads: CASSSQGPAEAFF. Here is the DNA: TGTGCCAGCAGCTCACAGGGGCCCGCTGAAGCTTTCTTT. Reference TRBV7-2 and TRBJ1-1 proteins supply the regions before and after the CDR3; the full variable domain is: GAGVSQSPSNKVTEKGKDVELRCDPISGHTALYWYRQSLGQGLEFLIYFQGNSAPDKSGLPSDRFSAERTGGSVSTLTIQRTQQEDSAVYLCASSSQGPAEAFFGQGTRLTVV.